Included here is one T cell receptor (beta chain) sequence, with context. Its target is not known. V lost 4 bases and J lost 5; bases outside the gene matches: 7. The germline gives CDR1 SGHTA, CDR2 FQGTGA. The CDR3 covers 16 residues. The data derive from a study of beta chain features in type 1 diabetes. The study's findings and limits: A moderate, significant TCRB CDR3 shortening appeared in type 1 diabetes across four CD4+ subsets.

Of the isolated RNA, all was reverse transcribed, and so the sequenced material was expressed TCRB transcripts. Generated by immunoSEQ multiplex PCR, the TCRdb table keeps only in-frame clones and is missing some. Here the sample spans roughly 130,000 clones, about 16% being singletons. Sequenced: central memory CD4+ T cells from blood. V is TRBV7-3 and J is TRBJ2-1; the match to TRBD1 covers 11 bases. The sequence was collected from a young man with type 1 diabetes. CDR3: CASSWGTGGRNNEQFF. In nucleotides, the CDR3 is TGTGCCAGCAGCTGGGGGACAGGGGGTCGCAACAATGAGCAGTTCTTC.